This T cell receptor beta chain was identified in a study of CD8 T cells in ankylosing spondylitis. Study-wide findings and caveats: Apparently characteristic of ankylosing spondylitis blood was a TCR beta motif (eight highly homologous variants). Disease-linked clones reportedly showed significant enrichment in matched ankylosing spondylitis synovial fluid.

The authors made TCR beta libraries by quantitative 5'-RACE with molecular barcodes. MiXCR, applied by TCRdb to the 5' RACE reads, yields one record per CDR3 protein. Of approximately 400,000 distinct CDR3 sequences in the sample, 17% were seen once. This clonotype showed up just a few times. Its antigen is not known. The germline gives CDR1 MDHEN, CDR2 SYDVKM. This CDR3 spans 14 amino acids. Trimming pared 8 bases from V and 9 bases from J, leaving 17 bases between. The chain couples TRBV28 to TRBJ1-6; D gene ambiguous. This TCR was sampled from a male donor with ankylosing spondylitis. Sequencing used blood, either unsorted or a sorted T cell fraction (not recorded which). The CDR3 is CASVKHGGGSPLHF. CDR3 in DNA: TGTGCCAGCGTCAAGCATGGAGGTGGTTCACCCCTCCACTTT.